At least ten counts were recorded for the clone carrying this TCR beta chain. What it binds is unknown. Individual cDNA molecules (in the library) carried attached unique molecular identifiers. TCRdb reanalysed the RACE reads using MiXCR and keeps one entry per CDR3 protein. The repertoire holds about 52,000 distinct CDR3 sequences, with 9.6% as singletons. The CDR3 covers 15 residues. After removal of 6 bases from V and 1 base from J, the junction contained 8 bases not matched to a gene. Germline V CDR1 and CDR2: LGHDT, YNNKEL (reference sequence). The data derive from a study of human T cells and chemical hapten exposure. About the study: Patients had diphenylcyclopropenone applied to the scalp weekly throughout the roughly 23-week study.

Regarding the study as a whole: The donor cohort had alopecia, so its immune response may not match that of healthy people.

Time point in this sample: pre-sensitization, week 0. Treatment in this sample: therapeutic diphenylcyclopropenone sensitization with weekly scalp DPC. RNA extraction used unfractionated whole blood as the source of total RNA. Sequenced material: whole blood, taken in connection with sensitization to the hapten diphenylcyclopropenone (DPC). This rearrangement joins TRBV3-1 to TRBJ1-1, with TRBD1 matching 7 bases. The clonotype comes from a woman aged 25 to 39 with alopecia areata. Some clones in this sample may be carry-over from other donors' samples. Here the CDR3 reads CASRETGTANTEAFF. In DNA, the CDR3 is TGTGCCAGCAGGGAAACCGGGACAGCGAACACTGAAGCTTTCTTT.